Listed below are T cell receptor beta chains from one sample, sequenced in a study of Ad26.COV2.S vaccination and SARS-CoV-2 variants. The assay was immunoSEQ multiplex PCR, and TCRdb's table has in-frame clones only and misses some. The sample consists of fewer than 800,000 clones, about 89% of them appearing once. The sequencing here drew on peripheral blood, taken in a trial of Ad26.COV2.S vaccine versus placebo. Receptors were obtained from a person aged 18-60 years who received the Ad26.COV2.S COVID-19 vaccine or a placebo. Each CDR3 is given with its conserved first and last residue. The order of the fields is J gene, clone size, V gene, D gene, CDR3 protein, CDR3 DNA. The D gene is left open where the match is weak. Size is omitted from some rows. Given values are once, few, many or a class for expanded clones.

>TRBJ1-1|-|TRBV27|TRBD1
CASSLGTGRMNTEAFF
TGTGCCAGCAGTTTGGGGACAGGGAGGATGAACACTGAAGCTTTCTTT
>TRBJ1-1|-|TRBV6-5|TRBD1
CASSYQTGGLSTEAFF
TGTGCCAGCAGTTACCAGACAGGGGGTTTGAGCACTGAAGCTTTCTTT
>TRBJ2-3|-|TRBV11-2|-
CASNRGLARGTDTQYF
TGTGCCAGCAACAGAGGCCTAGCCAGAGGCACAGATACGCAGTATTTT
>TRBJ2-3|-|TRBV27|TRBD2
CASNGGGAGTQYF
TGTGCCAGCAATGGCGGGGGGGCTGGTACGCAGTATTTT
>TRBJ2-5|once|TRBV4-2|-
CASSQDSGLQETQYF
TGTGCCAGCAGCCAAGATTCAGGGCTGCAAGAGACCCAGTACTTC
>TRBJ2-2|-|TRBV10-3|TRBD1
CAISEPRIRDRETGELFF
TGTGCCATCAGTGAGCCAAGGATAAGGGACAGGGAAACCGGGGAGCTGTTTTTT
>TRBJ2-7|-|TRBV15|TRBD2
CATSRRGLAYEQYF
TGTGCCACCAGCAGAAGGGGACTAGCCTACGAGCAGTACTTC
>TRBJ2-2|once|TRBV19|TRBD1
CASSTAQGAQTGELFF
TGTGCCAGTAGTACGGCACAGGGGGCGCAAACCGGGGAGCTGTTTTTT
>TRBJ2-6|-|TRBV5-1|-
CASSFQEAVMGANVLTF
TGCGCCAGCAGCTTTCAAGAGGCCGTGATGGGGGCCAACGTCCTGACTTTC
>TRBJ2-5|-|TRBV5-1|TRBD1
CASSLGQGEGETQYF
TGCGCCAGCAGCTTGGGACAGGGGGAAGGAGAGACCCAGTACTTC
>TRBJ2-5|-|TRBV6-6|-
CASSKNAGAETQYF
TGTGCCAGCAGCAAAAACGCTGGGGCGGAGACCCAGTACTTC
>TRBJ2-1|-|TRBV7-9|-
CASSLGTLLLF
TGTGCCAGCAGCTTAGGGACTCTCCTCCTCTTC
>TRBJ2-5|-|TRBV2|-
CASSERAEETQYF
TGTGCCAGCAGTGAACGGGCCGAAGAGACCCAGTACTTC
>TRBJ1-2|-|TRBV12-3/TRBV12-4|-
CASTLTRGGGYTF
TGTGCCAGCACCTTAACCCGAGGGGGAGGCTACACCTTC
>TRBJ1-2|-|TRBV5-4|-
CASSNTQNYGYTF
TGTGCCAGCAGCAATACACAGAACTATGGCTACACCTTC
>TRBJ2-7|-|TRBV7-9|TRBD2
CASTQRASGGLSYEQYF
TGTGCCAGCACCCAGAGGGCTAGCGGGGGCCTATCCTACGAGCAGTACTTC
>TRBJ2-7|-|TRBV9|-
CASSAASDDYEQYF
TGTGCCAGCAGCGCAGCCTCGGATGACTACGAGCAGTACTTC
>TRBJ1-1|-|TRBV3-1/TRBV3-2|-
CASSQEAGASGPDTEAFF
TGTGCCAGCAGCCAAGAAGCCGGGGCCTCGGGTCCGGACACTGAAGCTTTCTTT
>TRBJ2-6|-|TRBV5-4|-
CASSSSTGMVLSGANVLTF
TGTGCCAGCAGCTCCAGCACAGGGATGGTACTTTCTGGGGCCAACGTCCTGACTTTC
>TRBJ1-1|once|TRBV19|-
CASSIIGNTEAFF
TGTGCCAGTAGTATCATCGGGAACACTGAAGCTTTCTTT
>TRBJ2-2|-|TRBV5-8|-
CATNQGSSAGELFF
TGTGCCACGAATCAGGGGAGTTCCGCCGGGGAGCTGTTTTTT
>TRBJ1-2|-|TRBV7-6|TRBD1
CASSSGGNYGYTF
TGTGCCAGCAGCTCAGGGGGTAACTATGGCTACACCTTC
>TRBJ1-3|-|TRBV9|TRBD1
CASSVAGQPSGNTIYF
TGTGCCAGCAGCGTAGCGGGACAGCCCTCTGGAAACACCATATATTTT
>TRBJ1-1|few|TRBV27|-
CASSGGSGTEAFF
TGTGCCAGCAGTGGGGGCTCTGGCACTGAAGCTTTCTTT
>TRBJ1-1|-|TRBV29-1|-
CSVILLNTEAFF
TGCAGCGTAATCCTCTTGAACACTGAAGCTTTCTTT
>TRBJ2-7|-|TRBV19|-
CASSIWDRAEQYF
TGTGCCAGTAGTATCTGGGACCGAGCCGAGCAGTACTTC
>TRBJ2-2|-|TRBV27|-
CASSLSSVTGELFF
TGTGCCAGCAGTTTATCTTCTGTCACCGGGGAGCTGTTTTTT
>TRBJ2-7|-|TRBV10-2|-
CARKPGTLTYEQYF
TGCGCCAGAAAACCCGGGACACTTACCTACGAGCAGTACTTC
>TRBJ2-7|-|TRBV6-1|-
CASSEPSYPSYYEQYF
TGTGCCAGCAGTGAACCCTCTTACCCTTCCTACTACGAGCAGTACTTC
>TRBJ2-7|-|TRBV5-1|-
CASSLGRSEQYF
TGCGCCAGCAGCTTGGGTAGATCCGAGCAGTACTTC
>TRBJ1-2|-|TRBV6-5|TRBD1
CASSYGQGWYGYTF
TGTGCCAGCAGTTACGGACAGGGATGGTATGGCTACACCTTC
>TRBJ1-5|-|TRBV6-2/TRBV6-3|-
CASSYSGSSNQPQHF
TGTGCCAGCAGTTACTCAGGCAGTAGCAATCAGCCCCAGCATTTT
>TRBJ1-2|-|TRBV7-2|TRBD1
CASSFDRGYYGYTF
TGTGCCAGCAGCTTTGACAGGGGTTACTATGGCTACACCTTC
>TRBJ1-1|-|TRBV2|TRBD1
CASDRGLDTEAFF
TGTGCCAGCGACAGGGGGCTCGACACTGAAGCTTTCTTT
>TRBJ2-2|-|TRBV5-1|-
CASSYLPGNTGELFF
TGCGCCAGCAGCTATCTACCCGGGAACACCGGGGAGCTGTTTTTT
>TRBJ2-7|-|TRBV27|TRBD1
CASTLTGQVYLFSYEQYF
TGTGCCAGCACCCTGACGGGACAGGTCTACCTATTTTCCTACGAGCAGTACTTC
>TRBJ1-2|-|TRBV7-2|TRBD1
CASSLRDRASGYTF
TGTGCCAGCAGCTTAAGGGACAGGGCCTCTGGCTACACCTTC
>TRBJ1-2|-|TRBV11-2|-
CASSLVGWGYGYTF
TGTGCCAGCAGCTTAGTGGGTTGGGGGTACGGCTACACCTTC
>TRBJ2-1|-|TRBV4-2|TRBD2
CASSQQAGGFNEQFF
TGTGCCAGCAGCCAACAAGCGGGAGGGTTTAATGAGCAGTTCTTC
>TRBJ2-3|many|TRBV7-3|TRBD2
CASSLSGGADTQYF
TGTGCCAGCAGCCTATCTGGGGGGGCAGATACGCAGTATTTT
>TRBJ1-2|-|TRBV11-2|-
CASSLFQGSGSYGYTF
TGTGCCAGCAGCTTATTCCAGGGGTCGGGATCCTATGGCTACACCTTC
>TRBJ2-7|-|TRBV6-5|-
CASSYDRDSDEQYF
TGTGCCAGCAGTTACGACAGGGACTCGGACGAGCAGTACTTC
>TRBJ2-2|-|TRBV19|-
CASSMGGSGELFF
TGTGCCAGTAGCATGGGGGGTTCCGGGGAGCTGTTTTTT
>TRBJ2-7|-|TRBV5-4|TRBD1
CASSLLGQGYEQYF
TGTGCCAGCAGCTTGCTCGGACAGGGGTACGAGCAGTACTTC
>TRBJ2-7|-|TRBV19|-
CASSTSRTGYNSYEQYF
TGTGCCAGTAGTACCTCCCGGACCGGGTACAACTCCTACGAGCAGTACTTC
>TRBJ2-3|-|TRBV24-1|TRBD2
CATSDRTSGSPDTQYF
TGTGCCACCAGTGATAGGACTAGCGGGAGTCCAGATACGCAGTATTTT
>TRBJ2-7|-|TRBV6-2/TRBV6-3|TRBD1
CASSYITGAEQYF
TGTGCCAGCAGTTATATCACAGGGGCCGAGCAGTACTTC
>TRBJ2-3|-|TRBV10-3|TRBD2
CAIREGTRSDTQYF
TGTGCCATCAGGGAAGGGACTAGGTCAGATACGCAGTATTTT
>TRBJ2-2|once|TRBV7-9|-
CASSIDPNTGELFF
TGTGCCAGCAGCATAGATCCGAACACCGGGGAGCTGTTTTTT
>TRBJ2-3|-|TRBV24-1|-
CATSDSLTPREETDTQYF
TGTGCCACCAGTGATTCCCTAACCCCACGGGAAGAGACAGATACGCAGTATTTT
>TRBJ1-3|-|TRBV5-1|-
CASKQGPGNTIYF
TGCGCCAGCAAACAGGGTCCGGGAAACACCATATATTTT
>TRBJ1-5|few|TRBV19|-
CASSPTGSGYHQPQHF
TGTGCCAGTAGTCCAACAGGGAGCGGTTACCATCAGCCCCAGCATTTT
>TRBJ2-7|-|TRBV6-5|-
CASSYSYGPGAYEQYF
TGTGCCAGCAGTTACTCTTACGGGCCAGGGGCCTACGAGCAGTACTTC